This is a list of T cell receptor beta chains from one sample in a study of blood T cell repertoires in COVID-19. Repertoires were generated with immunoSEQ multiplex PCR, while TCRdb's copy carries only in-frame clones and drops some. Altogether 200,000 to 300,000 clones are present, around nine tenths being singletons, with the ten largest covering over 0.65%. The sample consisted of peripheral blood. The receptor set was obtained from a man aged 30 to 39 with COVID-19, enrolled during active disease. Each CDR3 is given without its conserved first and last residue. Fields, in order: V gene, D gene, clone size, CDR3 length, J gene, CDR3 protein. The D gene is left open where the match is weak. Some rows mark clone size as missing; the rest say once, few, many or name a class of expanded clone.

TRBV19	.	.	13	TRBJ1-5	ASSIGTGNRQPQH
TRBV7-2	.	.	12	TRBJ2-3	ASSFRQAPDTQY
TRBV7-9	TRBD1	.	14	TRBJ1-2	ASSLASGTGGNGYT
TRBV6-1	TRBD2	.	13	TRBJ2-2	ASSEGISGAGELF
TRBV2	.	.	11	TRBJ2-2	ASTGPNTGELF
TRBV10-3	.	once	12	TRBJ2-5	AISELAAQETQY
TRBV18	.	.	13	TRBJ1-2	ASSTMDSTNYGYT
TRBV28	TRBD1	.	14	TRBJ1-5	ASSTGTGNSNQPQH
TRBV2	TRBD2	.	13	TRBJ2-3	ASSEWSGGPGTQY
TRBV6-5	.	.	11	TRBJ1-1	ASENRVNTEAF
TRBV10-3	.	.	12	TRBJ1-4	AISESGGDEKLF
TRBV4-2	TRBD1	.	19	TRBJ1-3	ASSQRTGDRDRILGGNTIY
TRBV19	.	.	11	TRBJ1-3	ASSGQKGNTIY
TRBV19	.	.	14	TRBJ2-1	ASSIERGGPNNEQF
TRBV7-9	.	.	13	TRBJ1-2	ASSLGQDPRVGYT
TRBV2	TRBD1	.	11	TRBJ2-7	ASSDGTGPEQY
TRBV7-2	.	.	10	TRBJ1-2	ASSPQVYGYT
TRBV5-4	TRBD1	.	13	TRBJ1-1	ASSLRDRGNTEAF
TRBV19	.	.	12	TRBJ1-6	ASSISGLDSPLH
TRBV3-1/TRBV3-2	TRBD2	.	13	TRBJ2-3	ASSLSGSLTDTQY
TRBV5-1	.	.	13	TRBJ1-3	ASSSDRTLGNTIY
TRBV5-1	TRBD1	.	10	TRBJ1-2	ASSWGTDGYT
TRBV6-5	.	.	12	TRBJ1-4	ASKNYGGPEKLF
TRBV14	TRBD2	once	15	TRBJ2-5	ASSQRGLIPSQETQY
TRBV18	.	once	15	TRBJ1-6	ASSPMGRGFNNSPLH
TRBV5-1	.	.	15	TRBJ1-3	ASSLDGREYSGNTIY
TRBV12-5	TRBD2	.	12	TRBJ2-1	ASGLYRGVGEQF
TRBV12-3/TRBV12-4	TRBD1	.	11	TRBJ1-1	ASSPGTGVEAF
TRBV18	.	.	13	TRBJ1-3	ASSLQRDSGNTIY